Listed below are T cell receptor beta chains from one sample, sequenced in a study of cytomegalovirus exposure and HLA in healthy donors. The table came from immunoSEQ multiplex PCR; TCRdb's copy has only in-frame clones and leaves some out. The data contain approximately 300,000 clones, 86% of them singletons. Source material: PBMCs. Receptors originate from a woman aged 18-29 years in good health and CMV-seronegative. Each CDR3 is given with its conserved first and last residue. The D gene is left open where the match is weak. Some rows mark clone size as missing; the rest say once, few, many or name a class of expanded clone.

abundance,j_gene,v_gene,d_gene,CDR3aa,CDR3nt
.,TRBJ2-1,TRBV28,.,CASTPSGVRDSAIIYNEQFF,TGTGCCAGCACCCCATCGGGGGTTCGGGACTCAGCGATTATATACAATGAGCAGTTCTTC
.,TRBJ1-1,TRBV9,TRBD1,CASSVGPGTGGTEAFF,TGTGCCAGCAGCGTAGGACCTGGGACAGGGGGCACTGAAGCTTTCTTT
.,TRBJ2-7,TRBV4-3,.,CASSQDLLAEQYF,TGCGCCAGCAGCCAAGACTTGTTGGCCGAGCAGTACTTC
.,TRBJ1-5,TRBV7-2,TRBD1,CASSFATGAVGQPQHF,TGTGCCAGCAGCTTTGCCACAGGGGCGGTTGGGCAGCCCCAGCATTTT
.,TRBJ2-1,TRBV5-4,.,CASSLGQGDEQFF,TGTGCCAGCAGCTTGGGACAAGGGGATGAGCAGTTCTTC
.,TRBJ2-3,TRBV9,TRBD2,CASSVASGSSTDTQYF,TGTGCCAGCAGCGTAGCTAGCGGATCTAGCACAGATACGCAGTATTTT
.,TRBJ1-1,TRBV6-6,.,CASSYGLREVTEAFF,TGTGCCAGCAGTTACGGTTTAAGGGAGGTGACTGAAGCTTTCTTT
once,TRBJ2-7,TRBV18,.,CASSPPAAYYEQYF,TGTGCCAGCTCACCACCCGCAGCGTACTACGAGCAGTACTTC
.,TRBJ2-2,TRBV9,.,CASRYGSTGELFF,TGTGCCAGCAGGTATGGGAGCACCGGGGAGCTGTTTTTT
few,TRBJ1-2,TRBV6-5,.,CASRGAGYTF,TGTGCCAGCAGGGGGGCTGGCTACACCTTC
.,TRBJ1-1,TRBV29-1,TRBD1,CSVEKRWDRDSEAFF,TGCAGCGTTGAGAAGCGTTGGGACAGGGACTCTGAAGCTTTCTTT
.,TRBJ2-3,TRBV1,.,CTSTLRGLAGAFGTDTQYF,TGCACCAGCACTCTTAGAGGGCTAGCGGGAGCTTTCGGCACAGATACGCAGTATTTT
.,TRBJ1-3,TRBV15,.,CATSSGDSGNTIYF,TGTGCCACCAGCTCAGGGGATTCTGGAAACACCATATATTTT
.,TRBJ1-2,TRBV4-3,.,CASSQDRGRGAGNYGYTF,TGCGCCAGCAGCCAAGATAGAGGGCGGGGGGCAGGAAACTATGGCTACACCTTC
.,TRBJ2-2,TRBV25-1,TRBD2,CASTFSGKGDTGELFF,TGTGCCAGCACTTTCAGCGGGAAGGGAGACACCGGGGAGCTGTTTTTT
.,TRBJ1-2,TRBV19,.,CASSNRDQEGYTF,TGTGCCAGTAGTAACAGGGATCAGGAGGGCTACACCTTC
.,TRBJ2-7,TRBV4-3,TRBD1,CASSHDRVSYEQYF,TGCGCCAGCAGCCATGACAGGGTCTCCTACGAGCAGTACTTC
.,TRBJ2-2,TRBV11-1,.,CASSSYRERTGELFF,TGTGCCAGCAGCTCTTACCGGGAGCGGACCGGGGAGCTGTTTTTT
.,TRBJ2-4,TRBV5-1,TRBD2,CASSLSTGGVKNIQYF,TGCGCCAGCAGCTTGTCTACGGGAGGAGTCAAAAACATTCAGTACTTC
.,TRBJ1-5,TRBV7-2,.,CASSYPGGPQHF,TGTGCCAGCAGCTATCCCGGGGGGCCCCAGCATTTT
.,TRBJ1-1,TRBV28,.,CASIRGAVRTEAFF,TGTGCCAGCATTCGGGGGGCGGTAAGAACTGAAGCTTTCTTT
.,TRBJ2-7,TRBV5-1,TRBD2,CASTLAGGLNEQYF,TGCGCCAGCACCCTAGCGGGAGGGCTTAACGAGCAGTACTTC
few,TRBJ1-2,TRBV6-1,.,CASRSDGANYGYTF,TGTGCCAGCAGATCCGACGGAGCTAACTATGGCTACACCTTC
few,TRBJ2-7,TRBV27,.,CASSLRGSYEQYF,TGTGCCAGCAGTTTACGGGGTTCCTACGAGCAGTACTTC
.,TRBJ2-1,TRBV4-2,.,CASSQELVTHNEQFF,TGTGCCAGCAGCCAAGAGCTAGTCACTCACAATGAGCAGTTCTTC
few,TRBJ2-3,TRBV19,TRBD2,CASSIAGGTDTQYF,TGTGCCAGTAGTATTGCGGGAGGCACAGATACGCAGTATTTT
.,TRBJ2-3,TRBV9,TRBD1,CASSWTGTGDTQYF,TGTGCCAGCAGCTGGACAGGGACAGGAGATACGCAGTATTTT
.,TRBJ1-5,TRBV28,.,CASSLLDRNNQPQHF,TGTGCCAGCAGTTTGCTGGACAGAAACAATCAGCCCCAGCATTTT
.,TRBJ2-2,TRBV4-2,TRBD2,CASSQVALAVTGELFF,TGTGCCAGCAGCCAAGTTGCCCTAGCGGTGACCGGGGAGCTGTTTTTT
.,TRBJ1-1,TRBV13,TRBD1,CASSLGGQGEAFF,TGTGCCAGCAGCTTAGGGGGACAGGGTGAAGCTTTCTTT
.,TRBJ2-7,TRBV5-4,TRBD2,CASSLGLADNYEQYF,TGTGCCAGCAGCTTGGGACTAGCGGACAATTACGAGCAGTACTTC
few,TRBJ1-2,TRBV5-6,TRBD1,CASHPGQGHGYTF,TGTGCCAGCCACCCGGGACAGGGCCATGGCTACACCTTC
once,TRBJ2-1,TRBV5-6,TRBD1,CASSLTPGQGWNEQFF,TGTGCCAGCAGCTTAACCCCGGGACAGGGCTGGAATGAGCAGTTCTTC
once,TRBJ1-2,TRBV9,.,CASSVAADSTNYGYTF,TGTGCCAGCAGCGTAGCTGCGGACAGTACTAACTATGGCTACACCTTC
.,TRBJ1-5,TRBV27,TRBD1,CASQGGSNQPQHF,TGTGCCAGCCAGGGGGGAAGCAATCAGCCCCAGCATTTT
.,TRBJ2-2,TRBV18,.,CASTTGTPNTGELFF,TGTGCCAGCACGACCGGGACACCGAACACCGGGGAGCTGTTTTTT
once,TRBJ1-1,TRBV28,.,CASIETVNTEAFF,TGTGCCAGCATCGAGACTGTGAACACTGAAGCTTTCTTT